This passage covers 2 T cell receptor beta chains from one sample sequenced in a study of T cells in Graves' hyperthyroidism and ophthalmopathy. RNA transcripts provided the source from which TCR beta CDR3 regions were amplified. The HTBI primer set served for first-round RT-PCR of the TCR CDR3. TCRdb fed the multiplex PCR reads into MiXCR, producing one record per CDR3 protein. The repertoire consists of 500,000 to 650,000 distinct CDR3 sequences, with roughly 14% occurring once and the leading ten covering under 15%. Specimen: blood. The source is a woman between 50 and 59 years old with Graves' ophthalmopathy.

Ten or more counts support this clonotype. This sequence joins TRBV6-2 or TRBV6-3 and TRBJ2-7; the D gene is possibly TRBD2 (6 bases). Trimming cost V 5 bases and J 3 bases, with 14 bases left between them. CDR1 is MNHEY and CDR2 is SVGEGT in the germline V gene. The CDR3 runs to 14 residues. This CDR3 is CASSTTGGIYEQYF. The DNA for the CDR3 is TGTGCCAGCAGTACAACTGGAGGGATCTACGAGCAGTACTTC.

This clonotype occurred a few times. This chain uses TRBV28 with TRBJ1-2; D call uncertain. V was pared by 8 bases and J by 4 bases, with 17 bases between. The V gene's germline CDR1 is MDHEN and CDR2 SYDVKM. The CDR3 has 14 residues. The CDR3 loop is CASHSDGFRYGYTF. Written as DNA, the CDR3 is TGTGCCAGCCATTCGGATGGGTTTCGCTATGGCTACACCTTC.